This entry features one TCR beta chain sequence. Original analysis: Amplification with reference gene primers provided the estimates of nucleated cell counts. TCRdb's table, derived via immunoSEQ multiplex PCR, lists solely in-frame clones and lacks some. The DNA was the basis for D and trimming; V, J and clone size are from that table. The repertoire consists of about 270,000 clones, with around four fifths occurring once and the leading ten covering approximately 3.8%. These data come from a study of blood T cell repertoires in COVID-19. Study at large: From the United States, Italy and Spain came samples of acute and convalescent COVID-19. PBMCs, B-cell-depleted T cells, or T cells provided the cDNA or gDNA that made up the material.

V lost 10 bases to trimming and J lost 7 bases; unmatched junction nucleotides: 8. CDR1 and CDR2 (germline): MRHNA, SNTAGT. The CDR3 length is 14 residues. The source is a woman in her forties or fifties with active or convalescent COVID-19. The sequenced sample consisted of peripheral blood. V usage is TRBV6-4 and J usage is TRBJ1-6; TRBD1 matches 9 bases. The CDR3 bases are TGTGCCAACCACGGACAGGGGAGAAATTCACCCCTCCACTTT. Translating it yields CANHGQGRNSPLHF.